This entry lists 25 T cell receptor beta chains sequenced from one sample in a study of patients and donors after allogeneic stem cell transplantation. Each CDR3 protein is one row after TCRdb ran MiXCR on the RT-PCR reads. Of 50,000 to 60,000 distinct CDR3 sequences listed, more than 10% were seen once; the top ten hold under 40%. Sequencing used blood, either unsorted or a sorted T cell fraction (not recorded which). The receptors derive from a human donor who was either an allogeneic HSCT recipient or a stem cell or donor lymphocyte infusion donor (not recorded which). It is not recorded whose cells these are; they may come from a transplant donor.

This clonotype occurred many times. The chain has TRBV3-1 and TRBJ1-2; D uncertain. Germline loops: CDR1 LGHDT, CDR2 YNNKEL (reference sequence). CDR3 length: 16 amino acids. V lost 0 bases to trimming and J lost 5 bases, with 16 bases between them. The CDR3 sequence: CASSQDSAGWIYGYTF. CDR3 nucleotides: TGTGCCAGCAGCCAAGATAGTGCGGGCTGGATTTATGGCTACACCTTC. The whole variable domain, remainder taken from reference TRBV3-1 and TRBJ1-2, is DTAVSQTPKYLVTQMGNDKSIKCEQNLGHDTMYWYKQDSKKFLKIMFSYNNKELIINETVPNRFSPKSPDKAHLNLHINSLELGDSAVYFCASSQDSAGWIYGYTFGSGTRLTVV.

This clonotype has only a few counts. The rearrangement uses TRBV6-5 and TRBJ2-7, with 8 bases that match TRBD2. Trimming cost V 0 bases and J 2 bases; bases outside gene matches: 3. CDR1 and CDR2 from the germline V gene are MNHEY and SVGAGI. This CDR3 is 15 amino acids long. The CDR3 here is CASSYSRLATYEQYF. The DNA for the CDR3 is TGTGCCAGCAGTTACTCGAGACTAGCGACCTACGAGCAGTACTTC.

The DNA for the CDR3 is TGTGCCAGCAGCAACAGAGGAGGATTAGCCAAAAACATTCAGTACTTC. This sequence encodes CASSNRGGLAKNIQYF. V and J are TRBV7-2 and TRBJ2-4, with D possibly TRBD2 on 5 matching bases. Germline V lookup: CDR1 SGHTA, CDR2 FQGNSA. Trimming took 5 bases from V and 0 from J, leaving 14 bases between them. The CDR3 contains 16 residues. The full variable domain, in which reference TRBV7-2 and TRBJ2-4 provide the parts outside the CDR3, is GAGVSQSPSNKVTEKGKDVELRCDPISGHTALYWYRQSLGQGLEFLIYFQGNSAPDKSGLPSDRFSAERTGGSVSTLTIQRTQQEDSAVYLCASSNRGGLAKNIQYFGAGTRLSVL.

This clonotype occurred many times. CDR3 loop: CASSLDPAGTNYGYTF. CDR3 nucleotides: TGTGCCAGCAGTTTAGATCCCGCAGGGACAAACTATGGCTACACCTTC. V is TRBV27 and J is TRBJ1-2; perhaps TRBD1 as D (6 bases). The length of the CDR3 is 16 residues. CDR1 and CDR2 from the germline V gene are MNHEY and SMNVEV (reference sequence). V was cut by 2 bases and J by 2 bases, with 15 bases left in between.

The chain recombines TRBV27 with TRBJ2-7; unclear D gene. The CDR3 is made up of 16 amino acids. Germline V gives CDR1 MNHEY, CDR2 SMNVEV (reference sequence). V was trimmed by 7 bases and J by 4 bases, leaving 23 bases between them. CDR3 residues: CASTHKKGKRTYEQYF. CDR3 in DNA: TGTGCCAGCACACACAAGAAGGGAAAACGAACTTACGAGCAGTACTTC.

This sequence joins TRBV7-3 and TRBJ2-1, with D possibly being TRBD2 (6 bases). CDR1 is SGHTA, CDR2 FQGTGA, per germline. V was trimmed by 1 base and J by 4 bases, leaving 17 bases between them. The CDR3 is made up of 17 amino acids. The CDR3 bases are TGTGCCAGCAGCTTAAATGTGGTGGCGGGGCTATACAATGAGCAGTTCTTC. As protein: CASSLNVVAGLYNEQFF.

In its sample, this clonotype was seen many times. This sequence joins TRBV4-2 and TRBJ2-7; TRBD2 matches 10 bases. Per the germline V gene, CDR1 is LGHNA and CDR2 is YNFKEQ. This CDR3 is built from 16 residues. V lost 0 bases, J lost 2 bases, and 4 bases stayed unmatched. CDR3 sequence: CASSQDVAGGTYEQYF. For the CDR3, the DNA is TGTGCCAGCAGCCAAGATGTAGCGGGAGGCACCTACGAGCAGTACTTC.

In its sample, this clonotype was seen many times. The chain uses TRBV7-9 and TRBJ1-1; D call uncertain. CDR3 length: 11 residues. Germline V gives CDR1 SEHNR, CDR2 FQNEAQ (reference sequence). Trimming stripped 3 bases from V and 6 bases from J, with 5 bases between. This CDR3 reads CASSLLAEAFF. In DNA, the CDR3 is TGTGCCAGCAGCTTGCTGGCTGAAGCTTTCTTT.

This clonotype was detected many times. The J gene is TRBJ1-5, the V gene TRBV15; D gene unclear. CDR3 length: 13 amino acids. The ends were cut back, 0 bases at V and 8 bases at J, with 8 bases in the middle. Germline loops: CDR1 LNHNV, CDR2 YYDKDF (reference sequence). Here the CDR3 reads CATSRDLLEPQHF. The CDR3 DNA follows: TGTGCCACCAGCAGAGACCTATTGGAGCCCCAGCATTTT.

This chain links TRBV27 with TRBJ1-2, with 8 bases matching TRBD1. V dropped 8 bases and J dropped 8; count of bases not matched to a gene: 19. The CDR3 extends over 16 amino acids. Germline CDR1 MNHEY, CDR2 SMNVEV (reference sequence). In nucleotides, the CDR3 is TGTGCCAGCGGGCCGCCTGGGGGACAGGCAGTTTGGGGCTACACCTTC. Translating gives CASGPPGGQAVWGYTF.

This clonotype was counted between two and nine times. The CDR3 region is CASSEALLGTHRQDTQYF. The CDR3 DNA follows: TGTGCCAGCAGTGAAGCGCTTCTCGGCACCCACAGGCAAGATACGCAGTATTTT. This rearrangement joins TRBV2 to TRBJ2-3; D is perhaps TRBD1 (5 bases). Germline-derived CDR1 and CDR2 are SNHLY and FYNNEI. The CDR3 loop spans 18 amino acids. The V gene lost 0 bases and the J gene lost 5 bases, with 21 bases spanning the gap.

This clonotype counts as large. The CDR3 reads CASSLGLAGSEDEQFF. DNA for the CDR3: TGTGCCAGCAGTTTGGGACTAGCGGGATCCGAGGATGAGCAGTTCTTC. This sequence joins TRBV6-6 and TRBJ2-1; 13 nucleotides line up with TRBD2. CDR3 length: 16 amino acids. Trimming at V came to 4 bases and at J to 8 bases, leaving 8 bases not matched to a gene. The V gene's germline CDR1 is MNHNY and CDR2 SVGAGI (reference sequence).

The chain has TRBV11-2 and TRBJ2-1; 7 bases match TRBD2. Germline V CDR1 and CDR2: SGHAT, FQNNGV. CDR3 length equals 16 residues. V trimming: 2 bases; J trimming: 2 bases; junction bases outside the gene matches: 6. The CDR3 is CASSLSTGGTYNEQFF. CDR3 sequence (DNA): TGTGCCAGCAGCTTAAGTACGGGAGGAACCTACAATGAGCAGTTCTTC. The variable domain in full, with the rest retrieved from reference TRBV11-2 and TRBJ2-1, is EAGVAQSPRYKIIEKRQSVAFWCNPISGHATLYWYQQILGQGPKLLIQFQNNGVVDDSQLPKDRFSAERLKGVDSTLKIQPAKLEDSAVYLCASSLSTGGTYNEQFFGPGTRLTVL.

This clonotype was seen many times. V usage is TRBV20-1 and J usage is TRBJ1-3; the D gene is possibly TRBD1 (5 bases). CDR3 length: 16 residues. Trimming took 4 bases from V and 0 from J, leaving 16 bases between them. Germline V gives CDR1 DFQATT, CDR2 SNEGSKA (reference sequence). CDR3 coding DNA: TGCAGTGCTACCAGACTGACAGTCAGCTCTGGAAACACCATATATTTT. Its translation: CSATRLTVSSGNTIYF.

This clonotype was recorded at least ten times. V and J are TRBV12-3 or TRBV12-4 and TRBJ1-5, with D perhaps matching TRBD1 (5 bases). V lost 6 bases to trimming and J lost 8 bases, with 14 bases between them. The CDR3 is 13 residues long. Written as DNA, the CDR3 is TGTGCCAGCAGGGGACCTACATTAGAGCCCCAGCATTTT. As protein: CASRGPTLEPQHF.

This clonotype was seen only a few times. This chain uses TRBV10-3 with TRBJ2-7, with 7 bases that match TRBD1. V trimming: 5 bases; J trimming: 6 bases; junction bases outside the gene matches: 7. Germline CDR1 reads ENHRY; CDR2 reads SYGVKD. This CDR3 is built from 13 residues. The CDR3, as DNA: TGTGCCATCAGTAAGGACAGGCAAGGCGAGCAGTACTTC. As protein: CAISKDRQGEQYF.

The V call is TRBV18, the J call TRBJ2-7; 9 bases agree with TRBD1. V shed 4 bases and J 7 bases; nucleotides not matched to a gene: 11. The CDR3 extends over 15 amino acids. Looked up from germline, CDR1 is KGHSH and CDR2 is LQKENI. DNA of the CDR3: TGTGCCAGCTCACTCGCGCGGACAGGGGCGGGAGAGCAGTACTTC. It translates to CASSLARTGAGEQYF.

The chain recombines TRBV29-1 with TRBJ1-1, with D unclear. Germline V gene lookup returns CDR1 SQVTM and CDR2 ANQGSEA. Trimming stripped 3 bases from V and 1 base from J, with 3 bases between. This CDR3 spans 11 amino acids. CDR3 sequence: CSVDWNTEAFF. CDR3 DNA: TGCAGCGTTGACTGGAACACTGAAGCTTTCTTT. Using reference TRBV29-1 and TRBJ1-1 for the parts outside the CDR3, the full variable domain is SAVISQKPSRDICQRGTSLTIQCQVDSQVTMMFWYRQQPGQSLTLIATANQGSEATYESGFVIDKFPISRPNLTFSTLTVSNMSPEDSSIYLCSVDWNTEAFFGQGTRLTVV.

V usage is TRBV7-8 and J usage is TRBJ2-3, with D perhaps TRBD2 (5 bases). The germline V gene has CDR1 SGHVS and CDR2 FQNEAQ. Trimming left V 5 bases short and J 2 bases short, with 8 bases between. CDR3 size: 13 residues. DNA of the CDR3: TGTGCCAGCAGCCCCGGGGACACAGATACGCAGTATTTT. This sequence encodes CASSPGDTDTQYF. The variable domain in full, with the rest retrieved from reference TRBV7-8 and TRBJ2-3, is GAGVSQSPRYKVAKRGQDVALRCDPISGHVSLFWYQQALGQGPEFLTYFQNEAQLDKSGLPSDRFFAERPEGSVSTLKIQRTQQEDSAVYLCASSPGDTDTQYFGPGTRLTVL.

This clonotype was detected many times. The junction and the germline gene differ at one end; a read error may be behind it. The chain combines TRBV10-2 with TRBJ1-2; D is undetermined. The length of the CDR3 is 13 residues. Per the germline V gene, CDR1 is WSHSY and CDR2 is SAAADI. Here the CDR3 reads CASSEGVGTTYSF. The DNA of the CDR3 is TGCGCCAGCAGTGAGGGTGTCGGAACAACCTACTCCTTC.

The genes are TRBV7-8 and TRBJ1-5; possible D gene TRBD1, 6 bases. V shed 0 bases and J shed 2 bases, with 8 bases lying between them. Germline loops: CDR1 SGHVS, CDR2 FQNEAQ. The CDR3 spans 15 residues. The CDR3 region has the DNA TGTGCCAGCAGCTTAGCCCCAGGGGGCAATCAGCCCCAGCATTTT. It is translated as CASSLAPGGNQPQHF.

The J gene is TRBJ2-7, the V gene TRBV12-3 or TRBV12-4, with D maybe TRBD2 (6 bases). This CDR3 region has 14 residues. Trimming left V 7 bases short and J 9 bases short, with 22 bases between. CDR3 DNA sequence: TGTGCCAGCAACTCTTTGAGGGACTCCGTCTTGCAGTACTTC. It is translated as CASNSLRDSVLQYF.

This clonotype was observed a handful of times. The chain couples TRBV5-1 to TRBJ2-5, with D unclear. Trimming left V 0 bases short and J 1 base short, with 10 bases between. Germline V gives CDR1 SGHRS, CDR2 YFSETQ. CDR3 length equals 15 residues. CDR3: CASSLANRVQETQYF. The DNA for the CDR3 is TGCGCCAGCAGCTTGGCCAATCGGGTCCAAGAGACCCAGTACTTC.

This clonotype appeared a few times. This chain uses TRBV11-2 with TRBJ2-2; D unresolved. V was shortened by 7 bases and J by 4 bases, with 13 bases between the two germline ends. The CDR3 extends over 14 amino acids. The germline V gene encodes CDR1 SGHAT and CDR2 FQNNGV. The CDR3 sequence: CASNPQAVTGELFF. CDR3 in DNA: TGTGCCAGCAACCCCCAGGCAGTCACCGGGGAGCTGTTTTTT.

This clonotype was counted between two and nine times. This chain joins TRBV20-1 and TRBJ2-1; 12 bases align to TRBD2. Germline CDR1 is DFQATT and CDR2 is SNEGSKA (reference sequence). This CDR3 region has 14 residues. Trimming at V came to 2 bases and at J to 5 bases, leaving 1 base not matched to a gene. The CDR3 DNA sequence: TGCAGTGCTAGAAGGACTAGCGGGAACAATGAGCAGTTCTTC. Protein sequence: CSARRTSGNNEQFF.